Presented here are 6 T cell receptor beta chains from one specimen sequenced in a study of PD-1 blockade in classical Hodgkin lymphoma. Described time point: cycle 4 day 1 (C4D1), after 6 weeks of nivolumab. Every patient was affected by relapse after autologous stem cell transplantation, while exposure to brentuximab vedotin was not uniform. Here immunoSEQ multiplex PCR was the method, and the copy in TCRdb shows in-frame clones only, minus some. This sample carries just under 45,000 clones, about 70% of them seen once, and the ten largest clones take 3.1%. The sequencing here drew on peripheral blood mononuclear cells (PBMCs), taken before the fourth cycle of nivolumab. All receptors derive from a human donor with classical Hodgkin lymphoma.

This chain joins TRBV4-3 and TRBJ2-3; D remains unclear. V lost 1 base and J 0 bases, leaving 8 bases between the germline ends. The CDR3 loop spans 15 amino acids. Germline-derived CDR1 and CDR2 are LGHNA and YSLEER. CDR3 sequence reads: CASSQARSSTDTQYF. The CDR3 nucleotides are TGCGCCAGCAGCCAAGCCCGATCTAGCACAGATACGCAGTATTTT.

This sequence joins TRBV2 and TRBJ2-5; D is unclear. With 6 bases removed from V and 5 bases from J, the gap between germline ends came to 7 bases. Germline V gives CDR1 SNHLY, CDR2 FYNNEI. CDR3 length equals 11 residues. CDR3 in DNA: TGTGCCAGCAGCCTGAGGGAGACCCAGTACTTC. It is translated as CASSLRETQYF.

CDR3 DNA sequence: TGTGCCAGCAGCGTCGGGGGGGCCGGGACAGGGCCCACTGAAGCTTTCTTT. Its protein is CASSVGGAGTGPTEAFF. This chain joins TRBV11-2 and TRBJ1-1; TRBD1 agrees at 9 bases. The CDR3 covers 17 residues. CDR1 and CDR2 from the germline V gene are SGHAT and FQNNGV. The trim removed 5 bases at V and 4 bases at J, leaving 14 bases unmatched.

The V call is TRBV7-2, the J call TRBJ2-7; no reliable D call. Per germline, CDR1 SGHTA and CDR2 FQGNSA. Deletions cut 5 bases from V and 3 bases from J, with 11 bases between. The CDR3 contains 13 residues. CDR3 in amino acids: CASSADSYYEQYF. DNA for the CDR3: TGTGCCAGCAGCGCTGACTCTTACTACGAGCAGTACTTC.

This clone came up once. The chain is built from TRBV6-5 and TRBJ1-2; D is possibly TRBD1 (5 bases). CDR3 length equals 14 residues. The V end lost 8 bases, the J end lost 5 bases, and 18 bases lay between the germline ends. CDR1 and CDR2 (germline): MNHEY, SVGAGI. CDR3 in amino acids: CASGSAGSTYGYTF. The CDR3 nucleotides read TGTGCCAGCGGATCGGCAGGGAGCACTTATGGCTACACCTTC.

This chain joins TRBV5-4 and TRBJ2-7; unclear D gene. V lost 4 bases, J lost 0 bases, and 11 bases lay in between. Germline loops: CDR1 SGHNT, CDR2 YYREEE (reference sequence). CDR3 length: 14 amino acids. CDR3 sequence reads: CASSPKDGSYEQYF. The DNA for the CDR3 is TGTGCCAGCAGCCCGAAGGACGGCTCCTACGAGCAGTACTTC. The full variable domain, its missing parts supplied by reference TRBV5-4 and TRBJ2-7, is ETGVTQSPTHLIKTRGQQVTLRCSSQSGHNTVSWYQQALGQGPQFIFQYYREEENGRGNFPPRFSGLQFPNYSSELNVNALELDDSALYLCASSPKDGSYEQYFGPGTRLTVT.